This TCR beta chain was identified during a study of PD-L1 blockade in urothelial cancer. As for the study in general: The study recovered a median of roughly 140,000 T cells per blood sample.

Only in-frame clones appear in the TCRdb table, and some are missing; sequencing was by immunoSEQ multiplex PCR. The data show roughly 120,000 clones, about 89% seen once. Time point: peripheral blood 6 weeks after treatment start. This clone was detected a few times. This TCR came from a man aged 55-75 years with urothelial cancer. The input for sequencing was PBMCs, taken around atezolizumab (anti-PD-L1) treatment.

CDR3: CASSAGLAGGNTGELFF. CDR3 sequence (DNA): TGTGCCAGCAGCGCGGGACTAGCGGGGGGGAACACCGGGGAGCTGTTTTTT. V and J are TRBV9 and TRBJ2-2; 15 bases are shared with TRBD2. The length of the CDR3 is 17 residues. J lost 1 base, V lost 3 bases, and 1 base had no gene match. Germline V CDR1 and CDR2: SGDLS, YYNGEE.